The 27 T cell receptor beta chains below come from one sample, sequenced in a study of technical replicates of blood from several donors. Generated by immunoSEQ multiplex PCR, the TCRdb table keeps only in-frame clones and is missing some. Counted here are under 85,000 clones, 97% occurring once; the ten biggest clones make up 0.15% to 0.2%. Sequenced material: T cells isolated from PBMCs. The receptors were gathered from a human donor in good health.

This chain links TRBV28 with TRBJ2-3; TRBD2 matches at 9 bases. Germline V gives CDR1 MDHEN, CDR2 SYDVKM. Germline trimming cut 7 bases from V and 5 bases from J; bases unmatched to any gene: 10. This CDR3 comprises 15 residues. The DNA of the CDR3 is TGTGCCAGCACCACATTAGCGGGAGATGGAGATACGCAGTATTTT. Encoded protein: CASTTLAGDGDTQYF. The entire variable domain, with the rest obtained from reference TRBV28 and TRBJ2-3, is as follows: DVKVTQSSRYLVKRTGEKVFLECVQDMDHENMFWYRQDPGLGLRLIYFSYDVKMKEKGDIPEGYSVSREKKERFSLILESASTNQTSMYLCASTTLAGDGDTQYFGPGTRLTVL.

This chain connects TRBV11-3 to TRBJ2-1; 11 bases fit TRBD2. Germline CDR1 SGHNT, CDR2 YENEEA. The CDR3 has 15 amino acids. Unmatched junction bases numbered 3, after V lost 5 bases and J lost 3 bases. The CDR3: CASSPGTSGYNEQFF. CDR3 coding DNA: TGTGCCAGCAGCCCCGGGACTAGCGGCTACAATGAGCAGTTCTTC.

The chain couples TRBV4-1 to TRBJ1-2, with D maybe TRBD1 (5 bases). The V end was cut by 1 base, the J end by 4 bases, with 13 bases between. The V gene's germline CDR1 is MGHRA and CDR2 YSYEKL. CDR3 length: 15 residues. The CDR3 region is CASSQGAGIGYGYTF. The CDR3 nucleotides are TGCGCCAGCAGCCAAGGGGCAGGGATCGGCTATGGCTACACCTTC.

The rearrangement links TRBV4-2 to TRBJ2-7; 10 nucleotides match TRBD2. CDR1 is LGHNA, CDR2 YNFKEQ, per germline. The V and J ends lost 2 bases and 3 bases, in that order; junction bases with no gene match: 13. This CDR3 spans 18 amino acids. CDR3 amino acids: CASSQPSSGGLQNYEQYF. DNA for the CDR3: TGTGCCAGCAGCCAACCATCTAGCGGGGGTCTGCAAAACTACGAGCAGTACTTC.

This clone was counted a single time. This chain joins TRBV5-4 and TRBJ2-7; tentative D call: TRBD2 (6 bases). The CDR3 runs 14 residues. Trimming took 4 bases from V and 0 from J, leaving 11 bases between them. Germline values: CDR1 SGHNT, CDR2 YYREEE (reference sequence). The CDR3, as DNA: TGTGCCAGCAGCCCAGGAGGGAGCTCCTACGAGCAGTACTTC. Its protein product is CASSPGGSSYEQYF.

CDR3 sequence reads: CASSPGDRAAYEQYF. The CDR3 DNA is TGTGCCAGCAGCCCAGGGGACAGGGCTGCCTACGAGCAGTACTTC. The chain has TRBV5-4 and TRBJ2-7; 9 positions match TRBD1. The trim removed 4 bases at V and 2 bases at J, leaving 7 bases unmatched. Germline CDR1 reads SGHNT; CDR2 reads YYREEE (reference sequence). The CDR3 spans 15 residues.

J is TRBJ1-4 and V is TRBV30; D ambiguous. Trimming left V 5 bases short and J 6 bases short, with 10 bases between. The CDR3 totals 12 residues. CDR1 is GTSNPN and CDR2 is SVGIG in the germline V gene (reference sequence). CDR3 amino acids: CAWGGLDEKLFF. The CDR3 nucleotides read TGTGCCTGGGGAGGGTTAGATGAAAAACTGTTTTTT.

This sequence joins TRBV19 and TRBJ2-7, with a possible D match to TRBD1 (6 bases). Germline V lookup: CDR1 LNHDA, CDR2 SQIVND (reference sequence). The CDR3 loop spans 15 amino acids. V lost 0 bases to trimming and J lost 4 bases, with 13 bases between them. CDR3 region: CASSIETGFVYEQYF. In DNA, the CDR3 is TGTGCCAGTAGTATAGAAACAGGGTTTGTATACGAGCAGTACTTC.

This clone was found once. The chain joins TRBV5-6 to TRBJ2-7; D is ambiguous. V lost 4 bases to trimming and J lost 4 bases, with 6 bases between them. The CDR3 is 11 residues long. Germline-derived CDR1 and CDR2 are SGHDT and YYEEEE. CDR3 in DNA: TGTGCCAGCAGCGACTCTTACGAGCAGTACTTC. It is translated as CASSDSYEQYF.

V usage is TRBV4-1 and J usage is TRBJ1-1; D call uncertain. Trimming took off 3 bases at V and 4 bases at J, with 15 bases between the two ends. The CDR3 is 15 amino acids. CDR1 is MGHRA and CDR2 is YSYEKL in the germline V gene. CDR3 nucleotide sequence: TGCGCCAGCAGCCACGGTCTCGATGCGGGCACTGAAGCTTTCTTT. It translates to CASSHGLDAGTEAFF.

This clone was counted once. The genes are TRBV7-9 and TRBJ1-2, with D hard to call. Germline CDR1 SEHNR, CDR2 FQNEAQ (reference sequence). V was trimmed by 0 bases and J by 1 base, leaving 6 bases between them. The CDR3 length is 14 residues. CDR3 bases: TGTGCCAGCAGCTTAGCGGCAGTTAACTATGGCTACACCTTC. Translation: CASSLAAVNYGYTF.

The rearrangement uses TRBV5-4 and TRBJ1-4, with TRBD1 as a possible D gene (5 bases). From germline, CDR1 is SGHNT and CDR2 YYREEE (reference sequence). The V end lost 4 bases, the J end lost 0 bases, and 10 bases lay between the germline ends. CDR3 length equals 15 residues. The CDR3 reads CASSLDRATNEKLFF. CDR3 sequence (DNA): TGTGCCAGCAGCCTCGACAGAGCAACTAATGAAAAACTGTTTTTT.

The DNA of the CDR3 is TGTGCCAGCAGCGTAGACGGGGTATCCGGCAGTGAGCAGTTCTTC. Amino acid sequence: CASSVDGVSGSEQFF. The chain carries TRBV9 and TRBJ2-1; perhaps TRBD2 as D (5 bases). Trimming stripped 0 bases from V and 9 bases from J, with 16 bases between. The length of the CDR3 is 15 residues. Germline V gene sequence: CDR1 SGDLS, CDR2 YYNGEE. Full variable domain (missing parts from reference TRBV9 and TRBJ2-1): DSGVTQTPKHLITATGQRVTLRCSPRSGDLSVYWYQQSLDQGLQFLIQYYNGEERAKGNILERFSAQQFPDLHSELNLSSLELGDSALYFCASSVDGVSGSEQFFGPGTRLTVL.

This sequence joins TRBV7-9 and TRBJ2-6; no clear D gene. Germline V lookup: CDR1 SEHNR, CDR2 FQNEAQ (reference sequence). V was trimmed by 4 bases and J by 5 bases, leaving 6 bases between them. The CDR3 is 13 amino acids. CDR3 coding DNA: TGTGCCAGCAGCTCCAGGCGGGCCAACGTCCTGACTTTC. Its protein product is CASSSRRANVLTF.

This chain joins TRBV13 and TRBJ2-5; D ambiguous. Looked up from germline, CDR1 is PRHDT and CDR2 is FYEKMQ (reference sequence). With 4 bases removed from V and 2 bases from J, the gap between germline ends came to 8 bases. This CDR3 is built from 13 residues. CDR3 sequence (DNA): TGTGCCAGCAGCTCCCCCTCTCAAGAGACCCAGTACTTC. It specifies CASSSPSQETQYF.

J is TRBJ1-5 and V is TRBV7-9, with D possibly TRBD1 on 5 matching bases. CDR1 SEHNR and CDR2 FQNEAQ come from the germline V gene (reference sequence). This CDR3 contains 12 residues. The V and J ends lost 5 bases and 7 bases respectively, with 9 bases between them. The CDR3 DNA reads as TGTGCCAGCAGCCTGGGGCTGCAGCCCCAGCATTTT. It codes for CASSLGLQPQHF.

The chain has TRBV10-3 and TRBJ2-2; TRBD2 aligns across 9 bases. The CDR3 loop spans 18 amino acids. Germline CDR1 reads ENHRY; CDR2 reads SYGVKD. J gave up 9 bases and V 10 bases, and 24 bases lay outside the gene matches. CDR3 in DNA: TGTGCCACCCCTAAGGGAGAAGCGGGGGGAATCGTAAGTAGGGAGCTGTTTTTT. Translating it yields CATPKGEAGGIVSRELFF.

The chain uses TRBV7-9 and TRBJ1-1, with D perhaps TRBD1 (5 bases). Germline V gene sequence: CDR1 SEHNR, CDR2 FQNEAQ (reference sequence). The CDR3 consists of 15 residues. V shed 5 bases and J shed 5 bases, with 18 bases lying between them. CDR3 region: CASSPGGVGGTEAFF. For the CDR3, the DNA is TGTGCCAGCAGCCCTGGCGGGGTTGGGGGGACTGAAGCTTTCTTT.

This rearrangement joins TRBV19 to TRBJ2-1; 11 bases align to TRBD1. Germline V gene lookup returns CDR1 LNHDA and CDR2 SQIVND (reference sequence). CDR3 length equals 13 residues. Unmatched junction bases numbered 7, after V lost 9 bases and J lost 9 bases. The CDR3 nucleotides are TGTGCCAGCCGGACAGGGGGCCTCACTGAGCAGTTCTTC. This codes for CASRTGGLTEQFF.

V usage is TRBV27 and J usage is TRBJ1-5; 7 bases are shared with TRBD1. After removal of 3 bases from V and 2 bases from J, the junction contained 13 bases not matched to a gene. Germline CDR1 and CDR2: MNHEY and SMNVEV (reference sequence). The CDR3 covers 18 residues. This CDR3 is CASSFVYARGFGNQPQHF. CDR3 DNA: TGTGCCAGCAGTTTCGTGTACGCCAGGGGGTTCGGCAATCAGCCCCAGCATTTT.

This chain connects TRBV19 to TRBJ2-6, with D hard to call. Germline CDR1 and CDR2: LNHDA and SQIVND (reference sequence). CDR3 length equals 15 residues. The V end lost 10 bases, the J end lost 0 bases, and 13 bases lay between the germline ends. The CDR3 protein is CATRIQSSGANVLTF. The CDR3, as DNA: TGTGCCACACGGATACAGAGCTCTGGGGCCAACGTCCTGACTTTC.

The chain couples TRBV27 to TRBJ1-1, with D possibly being TRBD1 (5 bases). V lost 0 bases to trimming and J lost 4 bases, with 9 bases between them. In germline, CDR1 is MNHEY, CDR2 SMNVEV (reference sequence). There are 14 residues in the CDR3. The CDR3 sequence: CASSLSTQGTEAFF. The CDR3 DNA follows: TGTGCCAGCAGTTTATCGACCCAGGGCACTGAAGCTTTCTTT.

V usage is TRBV6-6 and J usage is TRBJ2-1, with D perhaps matching TRBD2 (5 bases). V lost 0 bases, J lost 9 bases, and 18 bases lay in between. This CDR3 has 16 amino acids. Germline lookup yields CDR1 MNHNY and CDR2 SVGAGI (reference sequence). The CDR3: CASSYSDFGRIVEQFF. The CDR3 DNA is TGTGCCAGCAGTTACTCGGACTTTGGACGTATTGTTGAGCAGTTCTTC.

The chain combines TRBV19 with TRBJ1-1; D not resolved. The CDR3 sequence is 14 residues long. Germline CDR1 LNHDA, CDR2 SQIVND (reference sequence). Trimming removed 6 bases at V and 4 bases at J, with 15 bases between. The CDR3 loop is CASRAARIGTEAFF. In DNA form, the CDR3 reads TGTGCCAGTAGGGCGGCAAGGATAGGCACTGAAGCTTTCTTT.

The chain employs TRBV27 and TRBJ2-1; 8 positions match TRBD2. V lost 3 bases to trimming and J lost 9 bases; unmatched junction nucleotides: 4. This CDR3 has 13 residues. Germline V gene data show CDR1 as MNHEY and CDR2 as SMNVEV (reference sequence). The CDR3 nucleotides are TGTGCCAGCAGTTTCGCGGGAGGAAGTGAGCAGTTCTTC. It codes for CASSFAGGSEQFF.

This chain links TRBV7-9 with TRBJ1-2; possibly TRBD1 for D (6 bases). Germline-derived CDR1 and CDR2 are SEHNR and FQNEAQ (reference sequence). This CDR3 has 16 amino acids. Trimming removed 4 bases from V and 8 bases from J, with 23 bases in between. The DNA for the CDR3 is TGTGCCAGCAGCTGGGAAGTACAACAGGGAATCCACGGCTACACCTTC. Translated: CASSWEVQQGIHGYTF.

The chain is built from TRBV6-6 and TRBJ1-5; 8 nucleotides match TRBD1. The CDR3 covers 13 residues. Germline V lookup: CDR1 MNHNY, CDR2 SVGAGI (reference sequence). Unmatched junction bases numbered 8, after V lost 10 bases and J lost 6 bases. The DNA of the CDR3 is TGTGCCATCGACGACAGGGGAGGTCAGCCCCAGCATTTT. This gives the protein CAIDDRGGQPQHF.